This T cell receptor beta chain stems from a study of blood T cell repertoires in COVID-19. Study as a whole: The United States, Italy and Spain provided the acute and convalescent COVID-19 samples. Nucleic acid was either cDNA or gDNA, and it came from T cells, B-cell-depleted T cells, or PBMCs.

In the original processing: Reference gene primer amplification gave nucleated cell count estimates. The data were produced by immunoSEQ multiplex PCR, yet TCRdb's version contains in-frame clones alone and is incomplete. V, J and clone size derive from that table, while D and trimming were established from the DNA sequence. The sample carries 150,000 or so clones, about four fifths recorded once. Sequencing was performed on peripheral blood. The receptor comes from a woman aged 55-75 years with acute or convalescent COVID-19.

Here the CDR3 DNA reads TGTGCCAGCGAAAGATGGGACAGTTATAATTCACCCCTCCACTTT. It yields the protein CASERWDSYNSPLHF. The chain carries TRBV11-2 and TRBJ1-6; 7 nucleotides line up with TRBD1. Germline lookup yields CDR1 SGHAT and CDR2 FQNNGV. The CDR3 runs 15 residues. Trimming at V came to 8 bases and at J to 4 bases, leaving 8 bases not matched to a gene.